This TCR beta chain was profiled in a study of blood T cell repertoires in COVID-19. Germline V gives CDR1 MNHEY, CDR2 SVGEGT. The CDR3 is 12 residues long. Trimming shortened V by 6 bases and J by 1 base, and 6 bases separated the two germline ends. This table comes from immunoSEQ multiplex PCR, and its TCRdb copy is limited to in-frame clones, with some not included. The profile shows some 240,000 clones, about 90% of them singletons. The sequenced material came from PBMCs or T cells enriched from blood (not recorded which). The clonotype originates from a woman aged 40 to 49 who had been exposed to COVID-19. The chain has TRBV6-2 or TRBV6-3 and TRBJ1-1; D gene uncertain. The CDR3 bases are TGTGCCAGCAGCCACAGGAACACTGAAGCTTTCTTT. This sequence encodes CASSHRNTEAFF.